Shown below are 25 T cell receptor beta chains from a single sample sequenced in a study of identical twins. TCRdb analysed the 5' RACE reads with MiXCR anew, one entry per CDR3 protein. This table has fewer than 550,000 distinct CDR3 sequences, 12% to 15% appearing once. These same data were also listed under a study on yellow fever vaccine responses in identical twins.

The sample consisted of CD4+ T cells sorted from blood. These TCRs come from a young woman in good health.

The chain combines TRBV12-3 or TRBV12-4 with TRBJ2-4, with a possible D match to TRBD1 (6 bases). CDR3 size: 16 residues. The V end lost 3 bases, the J end lost 0 bases, and 12 bases lay between the germline ends. The DNA for the CDR3 is TGTGCCAGCAGTTTTCGAGCAGGGGTAGCCAAAAACATTCAGTACTTC. Its protein product is CASSFRAGVAKNIQYF.

The gene calls are TRBV7-2 and TRBJ1-2; maybe TRBD1 (6 bases). Trimming shortened V by 7 bases and J by 4 bases, and 16 bases separated the two germline ends. CDR3 length equals 14 residues. The germline V gene has CDR1 SGHTA and CDR2 FQGNSA. The DNA of the CDR3 is TGTGCCAGCACCGTTACCACAGGGCTCTATGGCTACACCTTC. Residues: CASTVTTGLYGYTF.

The CDR3 here is CASSRVSTDTQYF. CDR3 sequence (DNA): TGTGCCAGCAGCAGGGTTAGCACAGATACGCAGTATTTT. The rearrangement links TRBV21-1 to TRBJ2-3. TRBV21-1 is noted as a pseudogene. The CDR3 consists of 13 residues.

This clonotype was recorded at least ten times. This sequence joins TRBV5-1 and TRBJ2-1; TRBD2 matches at 10 bases. Germline values: CDR1 SGHRS, CDR2 YFSETQ. The CDR3 totals 16 residues. Germline trimming cut 1 base from V and 2 bases from J; bases unmatched to any gene: 3. In DNA, the CDR3 is TGCGCCAGCAGCTTGATCACTAGCGGGGCCTACAATGAGCAGTTCTTC. It translates to CASSLITSGAYNEQFF.

The sample holds a few counts of this clonotype. This sequence joins TRBV5-4 and TRBJ2-3; 7 positions agree with TRBD1. The germline gives CDR1 SGHNT, CDR2 YYREEE (reference sequence). The length of the CDR3 is 15 residues. Germline trimming cut 0 bases from V and 2 bases from J; bases unmatched to any gene: 3. CDR3: CASSLVGQITDTQYF. DNA of the CDR3: TGTGCCAGCAGCTTGGTGGGACAGATCACAGATACGCAGTATTTT.

This chain joins TRBV5-1 and TRBJ2-4; 7 nucleotides line up with TRBD1. Germline V gene sequence: CDR1 SGHRS, CDR2 YFSETQ. J was trimmed by 12 bases and V by 0 bases; bases with no gene match: 3. This CDR3 has 12 residues. The CDR3 sequence is CASSLEGTDQYF. As DNA, the CDR3 is TGCGCCAGCAGCTTGGAAGGGACAGATCAGTACTTC. The variable domain in full, with the rest retrieved from reference TRBV5-1 and TRBJ2-4, is KAGVTQTPRYLIKTRGQQVTLSCSPISGHRSVSWYQQTPGQGLQFLFEYFSETQRNKGNFPGRFSGRQFSNSRSEMNVSTLELGDSALYLCASSLEGTDQYFGAGTRLSVL.

The V gene is TRBV12-3 or TRBV12-4, the J gene TRBJ1-2; no firm D call. Trimming took off 5 bases at V and 5 bases at J, with 9 bases between the two ends. The CDR3 extends over 12 amino acids. Written as DNA, the CDR3 is TGTGCCAGCAGTAAACCCTCTTATGGCTACACCTTC. Its translation: CASSKPSYGYTF.

There are a few counts of this clonotype. The chain has TRBV6-2 or TRBV6-3 and TRBJ2-3; D is possibly TRBD2 (6 bases). This CDR3 is 16 amino acids long. The V end lost 0 bases, the J end lost 2 bases, and 12 bases lay between the germline ends. Germline values: CDR1 MNHEY, CDR2 SVGEGT. The CDR3 region is CASSYSWRAVTDTQYF. CDR3 DNA: TGTGCCAGCAGTTACTCGTGGAGGGCGGTCACAGATACGCAGTATTTT.

The gene calls are TRBV27 and TRBJ2-1; 14 nucleotides match TRBD2. Germline V gene data show CDR1 as MNHEY and CDR2 as SMNVEV (reference sequence). V shed 5 bases, J shed 7 bases, and the junction held 7 bases outside the gene matches. The CDR3 spans 16 residues. The CDR3 DNA reads as TGTGCCAGCAGTCTTCGACTAGCGGGAGGGGAGAATGAGCAGTTCTTC. Translation gives CASSLRLAGGENEQFF.

This clonotype occurred a few times. This rearrangement joins TRBV5-1 to TRBJ2-7; TRBD1 matches at 7 bases. This CDR3 has 13 amino acids. In germline, CDR1 is SGHRS, CDR2 YFSETQ. V shed 4 bases and J 5 bases; nucleotides not matched to a gene: 6. CDR3 amino acids: CASSPGGPNEQYV. DNA for the CDR3: TGCGCCAGCAGCCCAGGGGGTCCAAACGAGCAGTACGTC.

This clonotype was recorded at least ten times. V and J are TRBV28 and TRBJ1-6; perhaps TRBD1 as D (5 bases). Trimming took off 9 bases at V and 9 bases at J, with 15 bases between the two ends. Germline V gives CDR1 MDHEN, CDR2 SYDVKM. The CDR3 spans 13 residues. DNA of the CDR3: TGTGCCAGTGAAAGGGGTGGAGGTTCACCCCTCCACTTT. Residues: CASERGGGSPLHF.

This clonotype has more than one count but fewer than ten. The chain is built from TRBV24-1 and TRBJ2-3, with 8 bases fitting TRBD2. With V trimmed by 5 bases and J by 5 bases, 11 bases remained unmatched. The V gene's germline CDR1 is KGHDR and CDR2 SFDVKD. The CDR3 extends over 16 amino acids. CDR3 sequence reads: CATSGRLATGEDTQYF. CDR3 nucleotides: TGTGCCACCAGTGGTAGACTAGCGACGGGAGAAGATACGCAGTATTTT.

In its sample, this clonotype was seen a few times. The chain uses TRBV27 and TRBJ2-2; 8 bases agree with TRBD2. V was clipped by 0 bases and J by 5 bases; unmatched bases: 11. The CDR3 has 18 residues. Germline V gene sequence: CDR1 MNHEY, CDR2 SMNVEV (reference sequence). The CDR3 nucleotides are TGTGCCAGCAGTTTATCAAGGGGAGGACTAGCAAGGACCGGGGAGCTGTTTTTT. This translates into CASSLSRGGLARTGELFF.

This clonotype was observed a few times. The V gene is TRBV5-5, the J gene TRBJ2-1, with 7 positions matching TRBD1. CDR3 length: 16 amino acids. V lost 4 bases and J lost 6; bases outside the gene matches: 13. The germline V gene encodes CDR1 SGHKS and CDR2 YYEKEE (reference sequence). The CDR3 DNA reads as TGTGCCAGCAGCCTAACGGCCCGGGACAGCCTCAATGAGCAGTTCTTC. It translates to CASSLTARDSLNEQFF.

The gene calls are TRBV11-2 and TRBJ2-6; D gene unclear. Germline V gene sequence: CDR1 SGHAT, CDR2 FQNNGV. V was clipped by 1 base and J by 2 bases, with 9 bases between them. This CDR3 has 16 amino acids. The CDR3 nucleotides are TGTGCCAGCAGCTTAGGTGCGGTAGCTGGGGCCAACGTCCTGACTTTC. This encodes CASSLGAVAGANVLTF.

The chain has TRBV14 and TRBJ2-6; TRBD1 agrees at 10 bases. The CDR3 has 19 residues. Germline CDR1 is SGHDN and CDR2 is FVKESK. Trimming removed 3 bases from V and 0 bases from J; junction bases left unmatched: 8. CDR3 nucleotide sequence: TGTGCCAGCAGCCATTTCCCGGGACAGGGGACCTCTGGGGCCAACGTCCTGACTTTC. This codes for CASSHFPGQGTSGANVLTF.

This clonotype was counted only a few times. V usage is TRBV14 and J usage is TRBJ2-1, with 10 bases identical to TRBD2. Germline V gene lookup returns CDR1 SGHDN and CDR2 FVKESK. J was trimmed by 16 bases and V by 0 bases; bases with no gene match: 9. The CDR3 runs to 14 residues. The CDR3 here is CASSQEASGRTGFF. The CDR3 nucleotides read TGTGCCAGCAGCCAAGAGGCTAGCGGGAGAACGGGATTCTTC. The full variable domain, rest sourced from reference TRBV14 and TRBJ2-1, is EAGVTQFPSHSVIEKGQTVTLRCDPISGHDNLYWYRRVMGKEIKFLLHFVKESKQDESGMPNNRFLAERTGGTYSTLKVQPAELEDSGVYFCASSQEASGRTGFFGPGTRLTVL.

This clonotype was detected a few times. This chain links TRBV5-1 with TRBJ2-5; TRBD2 aligns across 9 bases. The germline V gene encodes CDR1 SGHRS and CDR2 YFSETQ. The CDR3 contains 16 residues. The junction had 8 bases not matched to a gene; V was cut back by 1 base and J by 4 bases. CDR3 nucleotide sequence: TGCGCCAGCAGCTTGTTTTGGACTAGCGAGGGAGAGACCCAGTACTTC. Translated: CASSLFWTSEGETQYF.

This clonotype was counted many times. The gene calls are TRBV29-1 and TRBJ2-3; 7 bases are shared with TRBD2. The germline V gene has CDR1 SQVTM and CDR2 ANQGSEA. The V and J ends lost 3 bases and 0 bases, in that order; junction bases with no gene match: 3. CDR3 length: 14 residues. The CDR3 DNA sequence: TGCAGCGTTGATCTAGCGGCAAGCACAGATACGCAGTATTTT. Translation: CSVDLAASTDTQYF.

V usage is TRBV28 and J usage is TRBJ1-3, with D perhaps matching TRBD1 (5 bases). Germline V gives CDR1 MDHEN, CDR2 SYDVKM. Trimming removed 5 bases at V and 0 bases at J, with 11 bases between. This CDR3 comprises 15 residues. CDR3 sequence reads: CASSRGLFSGNTIYF. CDR3 nucleotides: TGTGCCAGCAGTCGGGGCCTCTTCTCTGGAAACACCATATATTTT.

A few counts support this clonotype. The chain couples TRBV5-1 to TRBJ2-1; 8 bases line up with TRBD2. Germline CDR1 SGHRS, CDR2 YFSETQ. With V trimmed by 4 bases and J by 8 bases, 11 bases remained unmatched. There are 15 residues in the CDR3. The CDR3 loop reads CASSARVAGLDEQFF. In DNA, the CDR3 is TGCGCCAGCAGCGCACGGGTAGCGGGATTGGATGAGCAGTTCTTC.

V is TRBV29-1 and J is TRBJ2-1; D call uncertain. The CDR3 has 11 amino acids. The germline V gene encodes CDR1 SQVTM and CDR2 ANQGSEA. Trimming left V 7 bases short and J 2 bases short, with 6 bases between. The CDR3 DNA reads as TGCAGCGCCCTGGCCTACAATGAGCAGTTCTTC. This codes for CSALAYNEQFF.

At least ten counts were recorded for this clonotype. The rearrangement uses TRBV10-3 and TRBJ2-1; a possible D gene is TRBD1 (5 bases). The germline V and J ends were trimmed by 0 bases and 4 bases, with 13 bases remaining between them. CDR3 size: 16 residues. From germline, CDR1 is ENHRY and CDR2 SYGVKD. The CDR3 DNA reads as TGTGCCATCAGTGAGTCGGGGCGGCTTAAATACAATGAGCAGTTCTTC. This sequence encodes CAISESGRLKYNEQFF.

This clonotype was seen more than once but under ten times. This chain connects TRBV25-1 to TRBJ1-4, with no clear D. Germline loops: CDR1 MGHDK, CDR2 SYGVNS. The V end was cut by 3 bases, the J end by 8 bases, with 13 bases between. This CDR3 spans 14 amino acids. The CDR3: CASSDPNTREKLFF. The CDR3 coding sequence is TGTGCCAGCAGTGACCCCAACACGCGGGAAAAACTGTTTTTT.

The chain uses TRBV24-1 and TRBJ2-1; D is unresolved. The length of the CDR3 is 17 residues. V lost 4 bases and J lost 3, with 18 bases in between. Germline V CDR1 and CDR2: KGHDR, SFDVKD. The CDR3 bases are TGTGCCACCAGTGACCCGAAATTTACCAATAACTACAATGAGCAGTTCTTC. It codes for CATSDPKFTNNYNEQFF.